This T cell receptor beta chain is drawn from a study of T cells in Graves' hyperthyroidism and ophthalmopathy. Study-wide points: The model's output predicted ophthalmopathy at a median of 6.5 months prior to onset.

J lost 1 base, V lost 5 bases, and 3 bases had no gene match. Germline CDR1 is SGHNT and CDR2 is YENEEA. This CDR3 has 16 residues. The investigators amplified TCR beta CDR3 regions from RNA transcripts. With the HTBI primer set, the TCR CDR3 went through a first round of RT-PCR. One entry per CDR3 protein, called by TCRdb with MiXCR from the multiplex PCR reads. The data hold 210,000 or so distinct CDR3 sequences, with 17% observed a single time. The hyperthyroidism patients had all been newly diagnosed, and their disease duration was under 2 months. Their ages ranged from 18 to 65 years. Clinical symptoms, serum thyroxine and TRAb, thyroid ultrasound and orbital computed tomography together formed the diagnostic basis. Cells are PBMCs isolated from over 7.5 ml of fresh blood. This clonotype was counted at least ten times. Its specificity is not known.

The V and J genes are TRBV11-3 and TRBJ2-3; 13 bases align to TRBD2. The sequenced sample was blood. The receptor's source is a man aged 50-59 years with Graves' hyperthyroidism. In DNA form, the CDR3 reads TGTGCCAGCAGCGAACTAGCGGGAGGGGGCACAGATACGCAGTATTTT. This encodes CASSELAGGGTDTQYF.